This passage covers 10 T cell receptor beta chains from one sample sequenced in a study of blood T cell repertoires in COVID-19. Generated by immunoSEQ multiplex PCR, the TCRdb table keeps only in-frame clones and is missing some. Of 25,000 or so clones listed, 75% to 85% are singletons. Source material: peripheral blood. The receptors were gathered from a man aged 65-85 years with active COVID-19.

The chain couples TRBV7-3 to TRBJ1-1; D gene ambiguous. CDR3 length equals 14 residues. Trimming removed 5 bases from V and 4 bases from J, with 14 bases in between. Germline assignment: CDR1 SGHTA and CDR2 FQGTGA. CDR3 amino acids: CASSPGGLSTEAFF. The CDR3 nucleotides read TGTGCCAGCAGCCCGGGAGGTCTTAGCACTGAAGCTTTCTTT.

The V and J genes are TRBV30 and TRBJ2-7; possible D gene TRBD1, 5 bases. In germline, CDR1 is GTSNPN, CDR2 SVGIG (reference sequence). Trimming left V 0 bases short and J 1 base short, with 13 bases between. The CDR3 runs 15 residues. The CDR3 sequence: CAWSVQAGRSYEQYF. In nucleotides, the CDR3 is TGTGCCTGGAGTGTACAAGCAGGGCGGTCCTACGAGCAGTACTTC.

This rearrangement joins TRBV7-9 to TRBJ1-1; 10 positions agree with TRBD1. The V gene end was trimmed by 4 bases and the J gene end by 3 bases; junction bases not matched to a gene: 2. CDR1 and CDR2 from the germline V gene are SEHNR and FQNEAQ (reference sequence). This CDR3 has 14 residues. CDR3 coding DNA: TGTGCCAGCAGCTCTGGACAGGGGGACACTGAAGCTTTCTTT. Translating gives CASSSGQGDTEAFF.

This chain connects TRBV5-4 to TRBJ2-3, with D maybe TRBD2 (6 bases). Looked up from germline, CDR1 is SGHNT and CDR2 is YYREEE (reference sequence). This CDR3 has 16 amino acids. V was shortened by 4 bases and J by 5 bases, with 20 bases between the two germline ends. Written as DNA, the CDR3 is TGTGCCAGCAGCAACAGCGCGGGCGGGCGGGGAGATACGCAGTATTTT. Amino acids: CASSNSAGGRGDTQYF.

The CDR3 DNA sequence: TGTGCCAGCGTGAACGGGGGAGCCCTGAACACTGAAGCTTTCTTT. Its translation: CASVNGGALNTEAFF. The V call is TRBV2, the J call TRBJ1-1; perhaps TRBD1 as D (5 bases). V dropped 8 bases and J dropped 0 bases, with 16 bases sitting between them. The CDR3 covers 15 residues. Germline CDR1 reads SNHLY; CDR2 reads FYNNEI.

Only one count was recorded for this clone. The V call is TRBV5-6, the J call TRBJ2-7; no firm D call. Germline CDR1 is SGHDT and CDR2 is YYEEEE. The CDR3 has 12 amino acids. Deletions cut 0 bases from V and 3 bases from J, with 4 bases between. The CDR3 loop reads CASSLVFYEQYF. As DNA, the CDR3 is TGTGCCAGCAGCTTGGTCTTCTACGAGCAGTACTTC. Filled out from reference TRBV5-6 and TRBJ2-7, the complete variable domain reads DAGVTQSPTHLIKTRGQQVTLRCSPKSGHDTVSWYQQALGQGPQFIFQYYEEEERQRGNFPDRFSGHQFPNYSSELNVNALLLGDSALYLCASSLVFYEQYFGPGTRLTVT.

J is TRBJ1-3 and V is TRBV2, with a possible D match to TRBD1 (5 bases). Per the germline V gene, CDR1 is SNHLY and CDR2 is FYNNEI. V was pared by 6 bases and J by 4 bases, with 10 bases between. This CDR3 has 13 residues. CDR3 sequence: CASSSGSGNTIYF. In DNA, the CDR3 is TGTGCCAGCAGCTCAGGGTCAGGAAACACCATATATTTT.

Of note for this clone: Other nucleotide sequences in the sample specify the same CDR3. This chain connects TRBV19 to TRBJ2-7; 8 bases agree with TRBD1. The J segment lost 2 bases and the V segment lost 4 bases, leaving 7 bases of the junction unmatched. Germline-derived CDR1 and CDR2 are LNHDA and SQIVND (reference sequence). The CDR3 has 15 residues. This chain's CDR3 is CASSNRDRPPYEQYF. CDR3 nucleotides: TGTGCCAGTAGTAACCGGGACAGGCCCCCCTACGAGCAGTACTTC.

V is TRBV28 and J is TRBJ2-3; TRBD2 matches at 12 bases. There are 18 residues in the CDR3. CDR1 MDHEN and CDR2 SYDVKM come from the germline V gene. V lost 3 bases, J lost 6 bases, and 13 bases stayed unmatched. Here the CDR3 reads CASSFNGLAGGPGDTQYF. The CDR3 DNA reads as TGTGCCAGCAGTTTTAATGGGCTAGCGGGAGGGCCAGGGGATACGCAGTATTTT.

This chain joins TRBV29-1 and TRBJ1-2; TRBD1 aligns across 7 bases. Germline values: CDR1 SQVTM, CDR2 ANQGSEA. Germline trimming cut 7 bases from V and 3 bases from J; bases unmatched to any gene: 8. The CDR3 spans 13 residues. The CDR3: CSARQGGHYGYTF. CDR3 sequence (DNA): TGCAGCGCTAGACAGGGCGGACACTATGGCTACACCTTC.